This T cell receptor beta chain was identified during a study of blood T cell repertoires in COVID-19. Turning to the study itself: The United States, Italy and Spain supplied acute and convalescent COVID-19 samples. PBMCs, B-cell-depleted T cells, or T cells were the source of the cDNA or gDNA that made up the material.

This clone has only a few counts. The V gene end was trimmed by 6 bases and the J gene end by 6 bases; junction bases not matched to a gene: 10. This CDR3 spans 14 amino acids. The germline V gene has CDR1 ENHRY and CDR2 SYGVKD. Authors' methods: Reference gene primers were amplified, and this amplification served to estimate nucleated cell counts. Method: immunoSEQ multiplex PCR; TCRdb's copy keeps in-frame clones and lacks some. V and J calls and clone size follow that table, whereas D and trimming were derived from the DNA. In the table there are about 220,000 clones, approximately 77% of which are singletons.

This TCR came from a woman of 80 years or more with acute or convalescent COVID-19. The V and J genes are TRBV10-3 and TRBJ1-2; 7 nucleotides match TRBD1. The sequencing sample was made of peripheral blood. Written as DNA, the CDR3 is TGTGCCATCAGCCAAATACAGGGGATGAATGGCTACACCTTC. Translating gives CAISQIQGMNGYTF.